These 8 T cell receptor beta chains originate from one sample sequenced in a study of shared clonotypes between healthy human individuals. This table comes from immunoSEQ multiplex PCR, and its TCRdb copy is limited to in-frame clones, with some not included. Here the sample spans approximately 1.5 million clones, 95% to 99% being singletons. Sequenced material: naive CD4+ T cells sorted from blood. Regarding subset: CD45RA+ positively selected. The receptors were sampled from a young man in good health.

In the case of this clone: The same CDR3 is also encoded by other DNA sequences in this sample. The chain carries TRBV28 and TRBJ2-7; D is undetermined. Looked up from germline, CDR1 is MDHEN and CDR2 is SYDVKM. This CDR3 contains 10 residues. Trimming removed 9 bases from V and 1 base from J, with 4 bases in between. The CDR3 DNA sequence: TGTGCCAGTGGTTCCTACGAGCAGTACTTC. Translation gives CASGSYEQYF. Looking up the rest from reference TRBV28 and TRBJ2-7 gives the full variable domain: DVKVTQSSRYLVKRTGEKVFLECVQDMDHENMFWYRQDPGLGLRLIYFSYDVKMKEKGDIPEGYSVSREKKERFSLILESASTNQTSMYLCASGSYEQYFGPGTRLTVT.

V and J are TRBV27 and TRBJ2-1; D ambiguous. Trimming stripped 6 bases from V and 10 bases from J, with 13 bases between. Germline V gives CDR1 MNHEY, CDR2 SMNVEV (reference sequence). There are 12 residues in the CDR3. CDR3 in DNA: TGTGCCAGCAGCCCCTTAGCCGGCGAGCAGTTCTTC. Its translation is CASSPLAGEQFF.

J is TRBJ2-5 and V is TRBV6-6, with TRBD1 as a possible D gene (5 bases). Germline assignment: CDR1 MNHNY and CDR2 SVGAGI (reference sequence). The V gene lost 10 bases and the J gene lost 0 bases, with 12 bases spanning the gap. CDR3 size: 13 residues. CDR3 sequence reads: CAIGHPNQETQYF. CDR3 in DNA: TGTGCCATAGGACACCCCAACCAAGAGACCCAGTACTTC.

V is TRBV7-9 and J is TRBJ2-1; D remains unclear. V was pared by 5 bases and J by 10 bases, with 21 bases between. CDR3 length: 15 residues. Germline V CDR1 and CDR2: SEHNR, FQNEAQ (reference sequence). This chain's CDR3 is CASSQRELAGSEQFF. The CDR3 nucleotides are TGTGCCAGCAGCCAGCGAGAACTGGCAGGCAGCGAGCAGTTCTTC.

Only one count was recorded for this clone. The chain uses TRBV6-1 and TRBJ2-7; the match to TRBD2 covers 11 bases. With 1 base clipped from V and 0 bases from J, the junction kept 2 bases outside the gene matches. Germline V CDR1 and CDR2: MNHNS, SASEGT. The CDR3 extends over 16 amino acids. The CDR3 reads CASSEVAGGLSYEQYF. The CDR3 coding sequence is TGTGCCAGCAGTGAAGTAGCGGGAGGGCTCTCCTACGAGCAGTACTTC.

The V gene is TRBV6-5, the J gene TRBJ2-3, with 11 bases aligning to TRBD2. Germline values: CDR1 MNHEY, CDR2 SVGAGI. The CDR3 extends over 15 amino acids. Trimming cost V 7 bases and J 3 bases; bases outside gene matches: 6. This CDR3 reads CASTPRLAGTDTQYF. The CDR3 DNA reads as TGTGCCAGCACGCCTCGACTAGCGGGGACAGATACGCAGTATTTT.

The chain recombines TRBV5-4 with TRBJ1-2; weak D call: TRBD1 (5 bases). The ends were cut back, 3 bases at V and 5 bases at J, with 11 bases in the middle. Germline V CDR1 and CDR2: SGHNT, YYREEE (reference sequence). This CDR3 comprises 13 residues. Here the CDR3 reads CASSSQGEYGYTF. The CDR3 nucleotides are TGTGCCAGCAGCTCCCAAGGGGAATATGGCTACACCTTC.

The rearrangement joins TRBV19 to TRBJ2-6; D unclear. V gave up 3 bases and J gave up 4 bases, with 13 bases separating them. The CDR3 contains 16 residues. Germline CDR1 and CDR2: LNHDA and SQIVND (reference sequence). The DNA for the CDR3 is TGTGCCAGTAGTATCCCTGGTCGGACCGGGGCCAACGTCCTGACTTTC. Encoded protein: CASSIPGRTGANVLTF.